Below, 20 T cell receptor beta chains from the same sample are listed, as sequenced in a study of CD8 T cells in Susac syndrome. When the RNA was reverse transcribed, random hexamers were used with an input of roughly 0.5 to 1 ug. TCRdb re-called the immunoSEQ multiplex PCR reads with MiXCR, one entry per CDR3 protein. The table records approximately 100,000 distinct CDR3 sequences, 85% to 95% of them present only once. The specimen sequenced was CD4+ T cells from PBMCs. Every receptor here comes from a human donor in good health.

The rearrangement uses TRBV6-2 or TRBV6-3 and TRBJ2-1; 8 nucleotides line up with TRBD2. There are 14 residues in the CDR3. The germline gives CDR1 MNHEY, CDR2 SVGEGT. The J segment lost 7 bases and the V segment lost 8 bases, leaving 10 bases of the junction unmatched. The CDR3: CASSLAGGRNEQFF. DNA for the CDR3: TGTGCCAGCTCTCTGGCGGGAGGAAGGAATGAGCAGTTCTTC.

This clonotype was seen more than once but under ten times. The chain recombines TRBV7-3 with TRBJ1-1; D uncertain. Trimming shortened V by 6 bases and J by 1 base, and 9 bases separated the two germline ends. CDR1 is SGHTA and CDR2 is FQGTGA in the germline V gene. The CDR3 spans 13 residues. Here the CDR3 DNA reads TGTGCCAGCAGTTTATCAGGGAACACTGAAGCTTTCTTT. Protein product: CASSLSGNTEAFF.

CDR3 amino acids: CASSVEEIKGQGEANEQFF. DNA for the CDR3: TGTGCCAGCAGCGTAGAAGAAATAAAGGGACAGGGGGAAGCGAATGAGCAGTTCTTC. The rearrangement joins TRBV9 to TRBJ2-1; 11 positions match TRBD1. Trimming cost V 0 bases and J 7 bases; bases outside gene matches: 15. Germline CDR1 reads SGDLS; CDR2 reads YYNGEE. This CDR3 region has 19 residues.

The gene calls are TRBV14 and TRBJ1-6; unclear D gene. The germline gives CDR1 SGHDN, CDR2 FVKESK. V was clipped by 0 bases and J by 8 bases, with 14 bases between them. The CDR3 runs 16 residues. CDR3 sequence reads: CASSQDLGVADSPLHF. CDR3 in DNA: TGTGCCAGCAGCCAAGATCTTGGGGTCGCAGATTCACCCCTCCACTTT.

CDR3 in DNA: TGTGCCAGCAGCAACGCCCGGTCACTTAACAATGAGCAGTTCTTC. Translated: CASSNARSLNNEQFF. The genes are TRBV6-5 and TRBJ2-1; the D is unclear. The germline CDR1 and CDR2 sequences are MNHEY and SVGAGI. Trimming took 6 bases from V and 5 from J, leaving 17 bases between them. This CDR3 is 15 amino acids long.

The genes are TRBV6-5 and TRBJ1-6; no clear D gene. This CDR3 region has 14 residues. V was clipped by 6 bases and J by 5 bases, with 11 bases between them. Germline V lookup: CDR1 MNHEY, CDR2 SVGAGI. The CDR3 DNA is TGTGCCAGCAGAGTGGGAAGAGATAATTCACCCCTCCACTTT. Protein sequence: CASRVGRDNSPLHF.

The chain is built from TRBV29-1 and TRBJ2-5; 7 bases align to TRBD2. V shed 2 bases and J 7 bases; nucleotides not matched to a gene: 4. Germline V gene lookup returns CDR1 SQVTM and CDR2 ANQGSEA. This CDR3 has 12 residues. In nucleotides, the CDR3 is TGCAGCGTTGAAAGACTAGCAGGGACCCAGTACTTC. This sequence encodes CSVERLAGTQYF.

This clonotype was counted a single time. This chain links TRBV7-2 with TRBJ2-5; D not certain. CDR3 length equals 13 residues. The germline gives CDR1 SGHTA, CDR2 FQGNSA. The germline V and J ends were trimmed by 2 bases and 5 bases, with 9 bases remaining between them. CDR3 nucleotide sequence: TGTGCCAGCAGCTTACAGGCGGCCGAGACCCAGTACTTC. It translates to CASSLQAAETQYF.

CDR3: CASSLRLGTGELFF. Here the CDR3 DNA reads TGCGCCAGCAGCTTGCGCCTCGGCACCGGGGAGCTGTTTTTT. The chain uses TRBV5-1 and TRBJ2-2; D unresolved. CDR3 length: 14 amino acids. V lost 1 base and J lost 4, with 8 bases in between. Germline V gives CDR1 SGHRS, CDR2 YFSETQ.

In its sample, this clonotype was seen once. CDR3 loop: CASSVGEPSTDTQYF. The CDR3 region has the DNA TGTGCCAGCAGCGTAGGAGAACCTAGCACAGATACGCAGTATTTT. This sequence joins TRBV9 and TRBJ2-3; D is unresolved. V was shortened by 0 bases and J by 0 bases, with 8 bases between the two germline ends. Per the germline V gene, CDR1 is SGDLS and CDR2 is YYNGEE. This CDR3 is 15 amino acids long.

The chain couples TRBV18 to TRBJ1-5, with no clear D. CDR1 is KGHSH, CDR2 LQKENI, per germline. The CDR3 sequence is 15 residues long. V was cut by 3 bases and J by 2 bases, with 11 bases left in between. Here the CDR3 DNA reads TGTGCCAGCTCACCCGATATGGGCGGCAATCAGCCCCAGCATTTT. This translates into CASSPDMGGNQPQHF.

The chain joins TRBV3-1 to TRBJ2-3; D is ambiguous. CDR3 length: 12 amino acids. V lost 4 bases and J lost 9, with 11 bases in between. Per germline, CDR1 LGHDT and CDR2 YNNKEL (reference sequence). The CDR3 DNA sequence: TGTGCCAGCAGCCCCCCCGGTGGCACGCAGTATTTT. It codes for CASSPPGGTQYF.

V gene TRBV9 combines with J gene TRBJ2-7; D gene ambiguous. Per the germline V gene, CDR1 is SGDLS and CDR2 is YYNGEE. V gave up 0 bases and J gave up 0 bases, with 7 bases separating them. This CDR3 region has 14 residues. CDR3 sequence reads: CASSVDSSSYEQYF. The CDR3 DNA is TGTGCCAGCAGCGTAGACTCCAGCTCCTACGAGCAGTACTTC.

A few counts support this clonotype. The chain carries TRBV28 and TRBJ1-5; D ambiguous. Trimming cost V 5 bases and J 3 bases, with 5 bases left between them. This CDR3 comprises 12 residues. Germline V gene data show CDR1 as MDHEN and CDR2 as SYDVKM. Here the CDR3 DNA reads TGTGCCAGCAGTCTCTACAATCAGCCCCAGCATTTT. Translation gives CASSLYNQPQHF. The full variable domain, in which reference TRBV28 and TRBJ1-5 provide the parts outside the CDR3, is DVKVTQSSRYLVKRTGEKVFLECVQDMDHENMFWYRQDPGLGLRLIYFSYDVKMKEKGDIPEGYSVSREKKERFSLILESASTNQTSMYLCASSLYNQPQHFGDGTRLSIL.

The V call is TRBV14, the J call TRBJ2-7; D is ambiguous. The CDR3 spans 15 residues. Germline V CDR1 and CDR2: SGHDN, FVKESK. V lost 3 bases to trimming and J lost 4 bases, with 16 bases between them. The CDR3 here is CASSHNPESLYEQYF. The CDR3 DNA sequence: TGTGCCAGCAGCCATAACCCTGAAAGCCTTTACGAGCAGTACTTC.

The V and J genes are TRBV5-4 and TRBJ2-2, with D perhaps matching TRBD2 (7 bases). Between the trimmed V and J ends, which lost 5 bases and 2 bases, there was a span of 19 bases. CDR3 length equals 17 residues. CDR1 and CDR2 (germline): SGHNT, YYREEE (reference sequence). The CDR3 loop is CASRGGGGGLNTGELFF. The CDR3 DNA sequence: TGTGCCAGCAGGGGGGGTGGCGGGGGCCTTAACACCGGGGAGCTGTTTTTT.

The gene calls are TRBV12-3 or TRBV12-4 and TRBJ1-2; D gene ambiguous. The CDR3 is 14 residues long. V gave up 6 bases and J gave up 6 bases, with 17 bases separating them. The CDR3 loop is CASSPGSWGNGYTF. The CDR3 region has the DNA TGTGCCAGCAGCCCCGGTTCTTGGGGTAATGGCTACACCTTC.

The chain uses TRBV19 and TRBJ2-1, with 9 positions matching TRBD1. V trimming: 7 bases; J trimming: 5 bases; junction bases outside the gene matches: 15. The CDR3 loop spans 17 amino acids. Germline V gene data show CDR1 as LNHDA and CDR2 as SQIVND (reference sequence). The CDR3 here is CASTYTGGPQDDNEQFF. The CDR3 DNA is TGTGCCAGTACTTATACAGGGGGCCCACAGGACGACAATGAGCAGTTCTTC.

V gene TRBV7-2 combines with J gene TRBJ1-2; maybe TRBD1 (6 bases). The CDR3 loop spans 13 amino acids. V was trimmed by 5 bases and J by 8 bases, leaving 15 bases between them. The V gene's germline CDR1 is SGHTA and CDR2 FQGNSA. The CDR3, as DNA: TGTGCCAGCAGCCGAACAGGGACCAGCGGCTACACCTTC. Translation gives CASSRTGTSGYTF.

This clonotype was seen only once. This sequence joins TRBV5-1 and TRBJ1-1; 12 nucleotides match TRBD1. This CDR3 contains 17 residues. The trim removed 4 bases at V and 5 bases at J, leaving 12 bases unmatched. Germline CDR1 reads SGHRS; CDR2 reads YFSETQ. The CDR3, as DNA: TGCGCCAGCAGCGCGGGACAGGGGGCACTCCCTGGAACTGAAGCTTTCTTT. Translation gives CASSAGQGALPGTEAFF.